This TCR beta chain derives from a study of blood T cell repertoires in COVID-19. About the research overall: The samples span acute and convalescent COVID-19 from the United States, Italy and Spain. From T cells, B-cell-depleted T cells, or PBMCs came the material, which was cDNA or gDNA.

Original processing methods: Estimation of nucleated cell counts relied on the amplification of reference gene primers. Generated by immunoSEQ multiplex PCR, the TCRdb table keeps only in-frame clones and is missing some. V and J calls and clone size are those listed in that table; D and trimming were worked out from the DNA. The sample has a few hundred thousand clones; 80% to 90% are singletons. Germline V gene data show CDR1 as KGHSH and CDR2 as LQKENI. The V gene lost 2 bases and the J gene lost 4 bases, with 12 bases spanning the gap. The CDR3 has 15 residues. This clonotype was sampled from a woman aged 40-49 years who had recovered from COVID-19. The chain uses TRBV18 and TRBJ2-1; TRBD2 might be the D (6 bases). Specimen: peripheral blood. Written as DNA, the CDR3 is TGTGCCAGCTCACCAGGCTCCCGGGGGTACAATGAGCAGTTCTTC. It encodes CASSPGSRGYNEQFF. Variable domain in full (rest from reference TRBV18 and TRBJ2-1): NAGVMQNPRHLVRRRGQEARLRCSPMKGHSHVYWYRQLPEEGLKFMVYLQKENIIDESGMPKERFSAEFPKEGPSILRIQQVVRGDSAAYFCASSPGSRGYNEQFFGPGTRLTVL.